The present T cell receptor (beta chain) was sequenced within a study of neurological immune-mediated disorders. The making of cDNA relied on 5'RACE with 10-nucleotide random UMIs. The yield of each sequencing run was over 180 million TCR-beta sequences from 15-18 subjects. TCRdb re-derived calls from the 5' RACE reads in MiXCR, one entry per CDR3 protein. The sample holds fewer than 25,000 distinct CDR3 sequences; about 9.4% are singletons and the top ten take roughly 21%. A remark on this clonotype: Its antigen remains unidentified. A read error may produce the germline difference seen at one junction end.

Findings and limits, study-wide: TCR clonal expansion peaked in HTLV-1-associated myelopathy patients and was lowest in multiple sclerosis patients.

The germline gives CDR1 SGHRS, CDR2 YFSETQ. The CDR3 consists of 15 residues. 2 million unsorted PBMCs were stored in RNAlater at -80 °C before RNA extraction. The sample comprised PBMCs. The genes are TRBV5-1 and TRBJ2-7; D perhaps matches TRBD2 (7 bases). This clonotype originated in a woman aged 60 to 75 with HTLV-1-associated myelopathy (HAM/TSP). The chain's CDR3 is CASSLGGGESYEHYF. The DNA of the CDR3 is TGCGCCAGCAGCTTGGGGGGGGGCGAGTCCTACGAGCATTACTTC.